The 3 T cell receptor beta chains in this list originate from one sample, sequenced in a study of cytomegalovirus exposure and HLA in healthy donors. Both 60 Vbeta primers and 13 Jbeta primers went into the PCR. The protocol was immunoSEQ multiplex PCR, while the TCRdb copy is restricted to in-frame clones and leaves out a portion. The sample has around 130,000 clones, roughly three fifths seen once. Material: PBMCs. The receptors were sampled from a woman aged 35 to 49 in good health and CMV-seropositive.

The genes are TRBV18 and TRBJ1-1, with 10 bases matching TRBD1. V gave up 3 bases and J gave up 4 bases; unmatched junction bases: 8. The germline V gene has CDR1 KGHSH and CDR2 LQKENI. This CDR3 comprises 16 residues. The CDR3 region has the DNA TGTGCCAGCTCACCCAACGCCCGGACAGGGGGCACTGAAGCTTTCTTT. This encodes CASSPNARTGGTEAFF. Filled out from reference TRBV18 and TRBJ1-1, the complete variable domain reads NAGVMQNPRHLVRRRGQEARLRCSPMKGHSHVYWYRQLPEEGLKFMVYLQKENIIDESGMPKERFSAEFPKEGPSILRIQQVVRGDSAAYFCASSPNARTGGTEAFFGQGTRLTVV.

The chain combines TRBV5-4 with TRBJ2-7, with a tentative D call TRBD2 (6 bases). The CDR3 covers 14 residues. V was pared by 4 bases and J by 0 bases, with 11 bases between. Germline V gene sequence: CDR1 SGHNT, CDR2 YYREEE (reference sequence). CDR3 DNA sequence: TGTGCCAGCAGCCCCGTGGGAGGCTCCTACGAGCAGTACTTC. It translates to CASSPVGGSYEQYF.

This chain uses TRBV2 with TRBJ1-5; 9 bases map to TRBD1. V lost 7 bases to trimming and J lost 4 bases; unmatched junction nucleotides: 11. The CDR3 covers 16 residues. CDR1 is SNHLY, CDR2 FYNNEI, per germline. This CDR3 reads CASTENGQGWNQPQHF. DNA of the CDR3: TGTGCCAGCACCGAAAACGGACAGGGGTGGAATCAGCCCCAGCATTTT.